The source of this TCR beta chain is a study of OX40 agonist ivuxolimab in advanced cancers. General notes on the study: Ivuxolimab was an agonistic, fully human IgG2 monoclonal antibody directed against OX40 (CD134), a costimulatory receptor. Partial responses were achieved by three dose-escalation patients, of whom one had hepatocellular carcinoma and two had cutaneous melanoma. The paper describes the monotherapy dose-escalation part (N of about 57 patients) of the phase I trial of ivuxolimab. Intravenous ivuxolimab was administered to patients every 2 weeks at six dose levels: 0.01, 0.1, 0.3, 1.5, 3 and 10 mg/kg. The purpose of peripheral TCRbeta sequencing was to test whether ivuxolimab changed TCR sequence diversity and led to clonal T-cell expansion. Patients were allowed to have had prior anti-PD-1, anti-PD-L1 or anti-CTLA-4 therapy, and 40% to 45% of the dose-escalation patients had previously received checkpoint inhibitors. Among the approximately 50 dose-escalation patients, about 20 had hepatocellular carcinoma, 15 or so melanoma, 9 renal cell carcinoma and 9 head and neck cancer. The dose-escalation cohort was about 83% male with a mean age of 60 years, ranging from roughly 20 to 80. The investigation overall reported the following: In the 0.1-3.0 mg/kg groups, partial responders were among the patients with the lowest normalized peripheral clonal expansion, particularly in CD8+ T cells. The antigen specificity of the clonally expanded peripheral T cells was not determined. At doses of 0.1 to 3.0 mg/kg, clonal expansion of both CD4+ and CD8+ T cells in blood was seen between baseline and week 6. On average, CD8+ T cells showed more expanded clones than CD4+ T cells after ivuxolimab. Low levels of normalized T-cell clonal expansion were also seen in some nonresponding patients.

Comments on this clone: Its specific antigen is unknown. No quality values exist for individual bases; no much larger clone is one base distant.

The trial excluded patients who had a history of autoimmune disease or were on systemic immunosuppression. In every dose cohort, peripheral blood was drawn for TCR sequencing at baseline, cycle 4 day 1, and cycle 7 day 1. The samples were taken from a phase I, first-in-human, multicenter, open-label dose-escalation trial of ivuxolimab. Adults with locally advanced or metastatic melanoma, renal cell carcinoma, hepatocellular carcinoma or head and neck squamous cell carcinoma were enrolled in the trial. Before TCR sequencing, CD4+ and CD8+ T cells were separately sorted from peripheral blood. Based on the germline V gene, the CDR1 and CDR2 sequences are KGHSH and LQKENI. Trimming removed 4 bases from V and 6 bases from J; the gene matches leave 2 bases unexplained. The CDR3 holds 13 amino acids from the cysteine to the phenylalanine. CDR3 DNA is the only sequence kept; it has 39 bases, read in frame from the first base.

Genomic DNA was extracted from sorted cells for sequencing of the TCRbeta CDR3 region. TCRbeta CDR3 regions were sequenced using the immunoSEQ Assay. This is the immuneACCESS table as TCRdb keeps it, with only in-frame sequences that have V and J called. A part of the clones is gone; compared with another copy, unresolved V genes explain less than half, and the rest is unexplained. In all, the sample holds tens of thousands of clones, and 70% to 90% of those were seen once. Clones ranked in the top ten supply about 0.52% of the sample. In this chain, TRBV18 is recombined with TRBJ1-4; 7 junctional bases match TRBD1. The sequences come from CD4+ or CD8+ T cells sorted from blood, collected in a trial of the OX40 agonist ivuxolimab. The TCR sequence derives from an adult with an advanced solid tumor such as melanoma, head and neck, liver or kidney cancer. The CDR3 protein: CASSQGADEKLFF. The sequenced DNA: TGTGCCAGCTCACAGGGGGCGGATGAAAAACTGTTTTTT.